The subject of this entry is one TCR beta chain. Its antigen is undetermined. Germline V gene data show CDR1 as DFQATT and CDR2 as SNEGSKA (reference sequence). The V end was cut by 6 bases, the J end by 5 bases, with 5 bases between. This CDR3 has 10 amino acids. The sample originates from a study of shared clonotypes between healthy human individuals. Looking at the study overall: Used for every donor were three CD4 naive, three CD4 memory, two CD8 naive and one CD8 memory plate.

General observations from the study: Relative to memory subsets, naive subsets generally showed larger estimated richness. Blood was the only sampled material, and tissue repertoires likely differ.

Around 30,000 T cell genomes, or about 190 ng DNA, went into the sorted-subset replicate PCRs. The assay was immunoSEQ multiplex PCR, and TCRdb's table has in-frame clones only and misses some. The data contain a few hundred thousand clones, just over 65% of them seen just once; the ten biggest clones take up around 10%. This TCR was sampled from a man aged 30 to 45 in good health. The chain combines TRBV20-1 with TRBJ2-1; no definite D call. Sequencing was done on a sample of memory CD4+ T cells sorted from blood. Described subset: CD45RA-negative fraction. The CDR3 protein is CSAKDNEQFF. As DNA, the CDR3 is TGCAGTGCAAAGGACAATGAGCAGTTCTTC.